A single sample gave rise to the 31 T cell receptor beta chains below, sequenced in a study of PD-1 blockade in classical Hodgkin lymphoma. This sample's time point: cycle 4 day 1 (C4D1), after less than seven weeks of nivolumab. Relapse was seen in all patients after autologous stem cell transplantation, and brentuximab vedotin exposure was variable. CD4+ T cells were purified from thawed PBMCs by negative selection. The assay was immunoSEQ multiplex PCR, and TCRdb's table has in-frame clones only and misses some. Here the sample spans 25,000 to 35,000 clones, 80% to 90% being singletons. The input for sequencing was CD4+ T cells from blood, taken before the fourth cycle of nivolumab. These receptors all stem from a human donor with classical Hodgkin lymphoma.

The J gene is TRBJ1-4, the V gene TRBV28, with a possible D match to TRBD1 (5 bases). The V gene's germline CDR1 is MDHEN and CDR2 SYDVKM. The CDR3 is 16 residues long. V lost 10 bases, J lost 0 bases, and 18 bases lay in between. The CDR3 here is CATTSSGYSTNEKLFF. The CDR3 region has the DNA TGTGCCACCACGAGCTCAGGGTACTCAACTAATGAAAAACTGTTTTTT.

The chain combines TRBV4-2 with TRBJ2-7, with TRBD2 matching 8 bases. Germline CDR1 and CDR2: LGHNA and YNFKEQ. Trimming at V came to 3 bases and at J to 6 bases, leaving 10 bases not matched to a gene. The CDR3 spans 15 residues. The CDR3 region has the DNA TGTGCCAGCAGCCAGATGGGACTAGGATCACCCGAGCAGTACTTC. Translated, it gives CASSQMGLGSPEQYF.

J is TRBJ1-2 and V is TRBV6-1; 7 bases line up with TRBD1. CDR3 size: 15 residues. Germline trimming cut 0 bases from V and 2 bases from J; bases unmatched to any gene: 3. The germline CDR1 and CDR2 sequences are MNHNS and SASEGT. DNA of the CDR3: TGTGCCAGCAGTGAAGCAGGGGGCCAGAACTATGGCTACACCTTC. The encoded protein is CASSEAGGQNYGYTF.

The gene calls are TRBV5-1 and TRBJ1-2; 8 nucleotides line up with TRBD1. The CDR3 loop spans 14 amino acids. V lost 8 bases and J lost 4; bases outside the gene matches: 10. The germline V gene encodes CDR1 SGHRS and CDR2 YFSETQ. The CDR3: CASYAGGDLYGYTF. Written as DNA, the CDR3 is TGCGCCAGTTACGCAGGGGGCGATCTCTATGGCTACACCTTC.

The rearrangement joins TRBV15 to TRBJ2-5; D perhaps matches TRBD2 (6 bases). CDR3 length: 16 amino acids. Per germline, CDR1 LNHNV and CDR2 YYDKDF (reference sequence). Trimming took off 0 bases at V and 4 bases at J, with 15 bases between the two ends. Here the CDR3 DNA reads TGTGCCACCAGCAGAGATTTGGCGACTAGTGGAGAGACCCAGTACTTC. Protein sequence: CATSRDLATSGETQYF. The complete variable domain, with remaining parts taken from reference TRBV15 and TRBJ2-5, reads DAMVIQNPRYQVTQFGKPVTLSCSQTLNHNVMYWYQQKSSQAPKLLFHYYDKDFNNEADTPDNFQSRRPNTSFCFLDIRSPGLGDTAMYLCATSRDLATSGETQYFGPGTRLLVL.

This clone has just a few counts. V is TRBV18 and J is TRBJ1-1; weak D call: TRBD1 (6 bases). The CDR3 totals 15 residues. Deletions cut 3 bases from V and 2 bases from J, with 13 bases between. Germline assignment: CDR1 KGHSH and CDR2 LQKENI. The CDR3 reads CASSPSGEENTEAFF. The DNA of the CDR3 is TGTGCCAGCTCACCGTCAGGGGAGGAAAACACTGAAGCTTTCTTT.

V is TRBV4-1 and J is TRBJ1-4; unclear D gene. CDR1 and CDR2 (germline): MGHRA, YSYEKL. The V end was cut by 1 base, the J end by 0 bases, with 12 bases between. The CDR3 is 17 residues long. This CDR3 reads CASSQVVFPTTNEKLFF. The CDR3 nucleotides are TGCGCCAGCAGCCAAGTGGTTTTTCCCACAACTAATGAAAAACTGTTTTTT.

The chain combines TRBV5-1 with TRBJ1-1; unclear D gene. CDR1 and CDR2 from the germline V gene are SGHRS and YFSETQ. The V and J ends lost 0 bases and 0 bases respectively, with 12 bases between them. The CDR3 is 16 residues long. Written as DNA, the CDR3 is TGCGCCAGCAGCTTGGATCCGTTCTTCATGAACACTGAAGCTTTCTTT. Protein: CASSLDPFFMNTEAFF.

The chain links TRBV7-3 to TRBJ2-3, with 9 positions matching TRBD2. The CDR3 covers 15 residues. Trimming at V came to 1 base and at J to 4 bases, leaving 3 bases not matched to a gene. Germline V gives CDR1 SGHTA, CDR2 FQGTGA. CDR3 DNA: TGTGCCAGCAGCTTAAATCAGCGGGGGGCAGATACGCAGTATTTT. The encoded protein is CASSLNQRGADTQYF.

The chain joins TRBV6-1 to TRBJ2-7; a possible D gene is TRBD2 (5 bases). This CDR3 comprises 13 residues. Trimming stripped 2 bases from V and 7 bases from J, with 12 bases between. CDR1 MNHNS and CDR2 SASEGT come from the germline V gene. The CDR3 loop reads CASSETGFREQYF. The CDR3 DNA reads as TGTGCCAGCAGTGAAACGGGATTTAGGGAGCAGTACTTC.

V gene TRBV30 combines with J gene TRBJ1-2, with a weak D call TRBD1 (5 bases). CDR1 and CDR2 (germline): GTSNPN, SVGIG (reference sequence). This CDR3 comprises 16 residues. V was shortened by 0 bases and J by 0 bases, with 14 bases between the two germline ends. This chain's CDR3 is CAWSVWRGTANYGYTF. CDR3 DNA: TGTGCCTGGAGTGTATGGAGGGGTACGGCTAACTATGGCTACACCTTC.

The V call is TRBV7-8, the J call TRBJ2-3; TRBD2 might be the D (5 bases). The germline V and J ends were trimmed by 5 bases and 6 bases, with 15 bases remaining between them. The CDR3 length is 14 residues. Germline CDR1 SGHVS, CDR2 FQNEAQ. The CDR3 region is CASSQDSARDTQYF. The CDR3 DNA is TGTGCCAGCAGCCAGGACTCCGCACGGGATACGCAGTATTTT.

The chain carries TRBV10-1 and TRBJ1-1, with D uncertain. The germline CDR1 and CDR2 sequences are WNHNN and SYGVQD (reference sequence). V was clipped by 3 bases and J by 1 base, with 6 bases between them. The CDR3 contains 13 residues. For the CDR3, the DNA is TGCGCCAGCAGTGATCAGACGAACACTGAAGCTTTCTTT. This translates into CASSDQTNTEAFF.

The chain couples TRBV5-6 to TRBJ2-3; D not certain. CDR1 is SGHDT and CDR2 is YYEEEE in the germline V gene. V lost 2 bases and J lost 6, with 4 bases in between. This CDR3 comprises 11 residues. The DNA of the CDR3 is TGTGCCAGCAGCTTCGGTGATACGCAGTATTTT. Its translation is CASSFGDTQYF.

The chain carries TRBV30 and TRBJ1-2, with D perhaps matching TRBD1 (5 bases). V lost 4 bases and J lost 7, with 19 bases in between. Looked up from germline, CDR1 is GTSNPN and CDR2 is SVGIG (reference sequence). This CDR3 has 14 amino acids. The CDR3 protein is CAWNKPGPGGGYTF. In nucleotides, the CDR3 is TGTGCCTGGAATAAACCGGGCCCCGGGGGTGGCTACACCTTC.

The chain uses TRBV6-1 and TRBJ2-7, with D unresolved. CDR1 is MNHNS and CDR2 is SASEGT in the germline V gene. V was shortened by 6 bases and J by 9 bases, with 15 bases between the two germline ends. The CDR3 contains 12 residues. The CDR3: CASSGSESLQYF. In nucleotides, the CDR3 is TGTGCCAGCAGCGGCTCCGAGTCCTTGCAGTACTTC.

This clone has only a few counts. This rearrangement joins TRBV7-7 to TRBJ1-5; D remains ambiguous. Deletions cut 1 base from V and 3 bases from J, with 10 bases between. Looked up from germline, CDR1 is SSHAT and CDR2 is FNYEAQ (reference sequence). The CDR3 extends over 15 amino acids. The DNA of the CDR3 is TGTGCCAGCAGCTTAGGAAGAGTGGTCAATCAGCCCCAGCATTTT. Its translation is CASSLGRVVNQPQHF.

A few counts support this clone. The CDR3 nucleotides are TGCGCCAGCAGCCAAGAGTGGAGGGGCGACATCTTGGGCGGCTACACCTTC. Amino acid sequence: CASSQEWRGDILGGYTF. The chain joins TRBV4-1 to TRBJ1-2; a weak D match, TRBD1 (5 bases). V lost 0 bases and J 8 bases, leaving 22 bases between the germline ends. Per the germline V gene, CDR1 is MGHRA and CDR2 is YSYEKL. The CDR3 is 17 residues long.

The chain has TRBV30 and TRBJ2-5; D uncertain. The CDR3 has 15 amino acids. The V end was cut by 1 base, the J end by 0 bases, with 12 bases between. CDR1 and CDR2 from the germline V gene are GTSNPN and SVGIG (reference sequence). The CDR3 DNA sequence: TGTGCCTGGAGTGAGATTAGCCCGTACCAAGAGACCCAGTACTTC. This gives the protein CAWSEISPYQETQYF. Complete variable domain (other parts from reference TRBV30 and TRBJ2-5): SQTIHQWPATLVQPVGSPLSLECTVEGTSNPNLYWYRQAAGRGLQLLFYSVGIGQISSEVPQNLSASRPQDRQFILSSKKLLLSDSGFYLCAWSEISPYQETQYFGPGTRLLVL.

The CDR3 bases are TGTGCCAGCAGCTTCGGGACAGGGCGGTGGGTGGGGAATTCACCCCTCCACTTT. It specifies CASSFGTGRWVGNSPLHF. The chain has TRBV27 and TRBJ1-6; 9 nucleotides line up with TRBD1. V dropped 6 bases and J dropped 7; count of bases not matched to a gene: 16. CDR3 size: 18 residues. CDR1 is MNHEY, CDR2 SMNVEV, per germline (reference sequence).

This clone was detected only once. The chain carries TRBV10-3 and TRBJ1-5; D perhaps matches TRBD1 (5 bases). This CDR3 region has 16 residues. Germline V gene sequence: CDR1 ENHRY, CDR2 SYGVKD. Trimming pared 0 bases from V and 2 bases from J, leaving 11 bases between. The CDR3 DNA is TGTGCCATCAGTGAGTCAGGCAGGGCGGGCAATCAGCCCCAGCATTTT. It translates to CAISESGRAGNQPQHF.

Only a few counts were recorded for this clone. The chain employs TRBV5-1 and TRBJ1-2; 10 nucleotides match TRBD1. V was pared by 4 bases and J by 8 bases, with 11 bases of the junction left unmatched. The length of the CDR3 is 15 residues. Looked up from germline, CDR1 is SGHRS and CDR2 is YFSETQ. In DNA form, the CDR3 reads TGCGCCAGCAGCGTTTCCGGGACAGGGGTCCAGGGCTACACCTTC. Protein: CASSVSGTGVQGYTF.

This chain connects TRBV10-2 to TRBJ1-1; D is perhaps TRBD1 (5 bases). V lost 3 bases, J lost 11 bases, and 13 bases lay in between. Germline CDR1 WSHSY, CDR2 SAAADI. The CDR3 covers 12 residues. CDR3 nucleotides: TGCGCCAGCAGTGATCGGCAGGGCGAGGCTTTCTTT. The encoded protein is CASSDRQGEAFF.

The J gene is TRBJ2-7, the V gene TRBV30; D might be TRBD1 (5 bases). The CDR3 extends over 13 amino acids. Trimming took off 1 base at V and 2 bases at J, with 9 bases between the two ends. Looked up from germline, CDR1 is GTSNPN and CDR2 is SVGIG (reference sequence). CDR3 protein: CAWSDRSPYEQYF. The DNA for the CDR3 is TGTGCCTGGAGTGACAGGAGCCCCTACGAGCAGTACTTC.

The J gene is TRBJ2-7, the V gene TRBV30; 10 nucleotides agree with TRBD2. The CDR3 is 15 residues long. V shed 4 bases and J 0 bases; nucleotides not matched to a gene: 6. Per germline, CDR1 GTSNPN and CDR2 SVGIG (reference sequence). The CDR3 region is CAWTPGLAYSYEQYF. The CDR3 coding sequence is TGTGCCTGGACCCCGGGACTAGCGTACTCCTACGAGCAGTACTTC.

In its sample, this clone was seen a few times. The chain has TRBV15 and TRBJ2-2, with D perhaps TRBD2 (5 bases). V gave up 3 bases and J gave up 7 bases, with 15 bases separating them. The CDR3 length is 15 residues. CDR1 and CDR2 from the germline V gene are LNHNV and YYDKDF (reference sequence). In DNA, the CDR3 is TGTGCCACCAGCAGGGGAGTTCCTCCCGGCGGGGAGCTGTTTTTT. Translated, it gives CATSRGVPPGGELFF.

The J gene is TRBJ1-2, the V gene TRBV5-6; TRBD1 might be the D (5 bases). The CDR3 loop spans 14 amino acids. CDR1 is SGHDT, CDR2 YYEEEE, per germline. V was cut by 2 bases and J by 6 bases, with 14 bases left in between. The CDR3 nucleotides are TGTGCCAGCAGCTTCCTCGACAGTTCTAATGGCTACACCTTC. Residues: CASSFLDSSNGYTF.

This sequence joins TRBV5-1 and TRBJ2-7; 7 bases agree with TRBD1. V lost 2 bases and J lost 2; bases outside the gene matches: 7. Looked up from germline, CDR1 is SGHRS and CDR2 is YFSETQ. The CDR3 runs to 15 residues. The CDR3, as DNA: TGCGCCAGCAGCTTAACCGGGACAGACCCCTACGAGCAGTACTTC. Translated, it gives CASSLTGTDPYEQYF.

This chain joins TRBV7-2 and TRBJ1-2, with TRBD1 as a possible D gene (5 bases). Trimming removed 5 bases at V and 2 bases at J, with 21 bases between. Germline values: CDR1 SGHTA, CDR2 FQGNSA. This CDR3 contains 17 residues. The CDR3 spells CASSEATAALINYGYTF. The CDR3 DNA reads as TGTGCCAGCAGCGAAGCGACAGCAGCACTTATCAACTATGGCTACACCTTC.

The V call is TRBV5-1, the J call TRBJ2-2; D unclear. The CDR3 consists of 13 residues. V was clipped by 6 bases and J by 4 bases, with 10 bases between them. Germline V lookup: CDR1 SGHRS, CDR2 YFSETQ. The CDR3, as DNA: TGCGCCAGCACCACACTAATCACCGGGGAGCTGTTTTTT. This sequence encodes CASTTLITGELFF.

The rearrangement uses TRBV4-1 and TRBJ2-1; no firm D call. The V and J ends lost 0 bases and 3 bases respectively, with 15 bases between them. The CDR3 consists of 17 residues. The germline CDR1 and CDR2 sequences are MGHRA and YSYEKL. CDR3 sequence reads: CASSQDPFAANYNEQFF. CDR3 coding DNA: TGCGCCAGCAGCCAAGATCCATTTGCGGCCAACTACAATGAGCAGTTCTTC.